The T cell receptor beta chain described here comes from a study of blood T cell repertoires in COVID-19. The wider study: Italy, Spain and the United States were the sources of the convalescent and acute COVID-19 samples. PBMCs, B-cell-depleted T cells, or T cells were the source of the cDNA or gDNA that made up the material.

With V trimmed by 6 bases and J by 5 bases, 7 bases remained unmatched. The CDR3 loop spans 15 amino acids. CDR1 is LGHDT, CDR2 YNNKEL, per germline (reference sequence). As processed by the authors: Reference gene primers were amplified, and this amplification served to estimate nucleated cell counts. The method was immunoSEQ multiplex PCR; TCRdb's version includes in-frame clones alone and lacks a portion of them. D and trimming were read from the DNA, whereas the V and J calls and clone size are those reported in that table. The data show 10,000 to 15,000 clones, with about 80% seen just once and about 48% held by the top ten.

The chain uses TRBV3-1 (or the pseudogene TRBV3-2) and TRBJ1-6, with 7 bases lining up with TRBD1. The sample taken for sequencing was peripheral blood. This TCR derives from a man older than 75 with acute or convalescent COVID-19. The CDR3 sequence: CASRQGNYDNSPLHF. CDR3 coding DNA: TGTGCCAGCAGACAGGGGAATTATGATAATTCACCCCTCCACTTT.